These 13 T cell receptor beta chains were sequenced from one sample in a study of shared clonotypes between healthy human individuals. The data were produced by immunoSEQ multiplex PCR, yet TCRdb's version contains in-frame clones alone and is incomplete. The profile shows about 1.1 million clones, around 78% of them singletons. Source material: memory CD4+ T cells from PBMCs. Subset of the sample: CD45RA-negative fraction. The source of these receptors is a man younger than 35 in good health. Some clones in this sample may be carry-over from other donors' samples.

This clone was counted once. The chain recombines TRBV28 with TRBJ2-3; D is ambiguous. The CDR3 covers 13 residues. Germline CDR1 MDHEN, CDR2 SYDVKM. Trimming left V 5 bases short and J 8 bases short, with 14 bases between. The chain's CDR3 is CASSLSGEGTQYF. CDR3 DNA sequence: TGTGCCAGCAGTCTGAGTGGTGAAGGTACGCAGTATTTT.

This clone has a single count. Other nucleotide sequences from this sample produce the same CDR3. The V and J genes are TRBV5-1 and TRBJ2-3; 9 bases fit TRBD2. This CDR3 contains 14 residues. The V gene's germline CDR1 is SGHRS and CDR2 YFSETQ. Trimming took 4 bases from V and 2 from J; bases not matched to a gene: 2. The CDR3 region is CASSLAGSTDTQYF. CDR3 DNA: TGCGCCAGCAGCCTAGCGGGGTCCACAGATACGCAGTATTTT.

The J gene is TRBJ1-2, the V gene TRBV14; D may be TRBD1 (5 bases). From germline, CDR1 is SGHDN and CDR2 FVKESK. Trimming left V 2 bases short and J 2 bases short, with 6 bases between. The CDR3 covers 13 residues. The chain's CDR3 is CASSQHRNYGYTF. The CDR3 DNA follows: TGTGCCAGCAGCCAACACAGGAACTATGGCTACACCTTC. The whole variable domain, remainder taken from reference TRBV14 and TRBJ1-2, is EAGVTQFPSHSVIEKGQTVTLRCDPISGHDNLYWYRRVMGKEIKFLLHFVKESKQDESGMPNNRFLAERTGGTYSTLKVQPAELEDSGVYFCASSQHRNYGYTFGSGTRLTVV.

This chain joins TRBV29-1 and TRBJ1-1, with a tentative D call TRBD1 (5 bases). Trimming cost V 6 bases and J 5 bases, with 19 bases left between them. This CDR3 region has 14 residues. The germline gives CDR1 SQVTM, CDR2 ANQGSEA. CDR3: CSVALGTAGTEAFF. For the CDR3, the DNA is TGCAGCGTAGCACTCGGGACGGCGGGTACTGAAGCTTTCTTT.

CDR3 nucleotide sequence: TGTGCCAGCAGCCCCTACAGGGAAAAGGGTGAAAAACTGTTTTTT. This gives the protein CASSPYREKGEKLFF. V gene TRBV7-9 combines with J gene TRBJ1-4, with D possibly matching TRBD1 (6 bases). V shed 5 bases and J shed 7 bases, with 17 bases lying between them. The CDR3 is 15 amino acids. Looked up from germline, CDR1 is SEHNR and CDR2 is FQNEAQ (reference sequence).

CDR3 bases: TGTGCCAGCAGCTTGGGGGCACTCATGAACACTGAAGCTTTCTTT. It codes for CASSLGALMNTEAFF. The rearrangement links TRBV5-6 to TRBJ1-1; no clear D gene. The CDR3 has 15 amino acids. Germline V gene sequence: CDR1 SGHDT, CDR2 YYEEEE. Trimming took 0 bases from V and 0 from J, leaving 9 bases between them.

This clone was seen a handful of times. The CDR3 nucleotides read TGTGCCCGACAGGGCTTGCAAGAGACCCAGTACTTC. Its translation is CARQGLQETQYF. The J gene is TRBJ2-5, the V gene TRBV30, with 7 bases fitting TRBD1. Trimming removed 8 bases from V and 2 bases from J; junction bases left unmatched: 5. Germline V gene sequence: CDR1 GTSNPN, CDR2 SVGIG (reference sequence). The CDR3 sequence is 12 residues long.

CDR3 sequence (DNA): TGTGCCAGCAGAGTGGAGAGGCGGATCTCCTACAATGAGCAGTTCTTC. It encodes CASRVERRISYNEQFF. The chain joins TRBV2 to TRBJ2-1; no clear D. Germline V CDR1 and CDR2: SNHLY, FYNNEI. The CDR3 runs 16 residues. The V end lost 6 bases, the J end lost 0 bases, and 15 bases lay between the germline ends. Combining the CDR3 with reference TRBV2 and TRBJ2-1 gives the whole variable domain EPEVTQTPSHQVTQMGQEVILRCVPISNHLYFYWYRQILGQKVEFLVSFYNNEISEKSEIFDDQFSVERPDGSNFTLKIRSTKLEDSAMYFCASRVERRISYNEQFFGPGTRLTVL.

The CDR3 nucleotides are TGCGCCAGCAGCCAAGAGGGTAGCGGGATGTACCAAGAGACCCAGTACTTC. This encodes CASSQEGSGMYQETQYF. The J gene is TRBJ2-5, the V gene TRBV4-3, with 8 bases matching TRBD2. V shed 0 bases and J 0 bases; nucleotides not matched to a gene: 6. The CDR3 is 17 amino acids. Per germline, CDR1 LGHNA and CDR2 YSLEER.

The chain has TRBV6-6 and TRBJ2-2; perhaps TRBD1 as D (7 bases). Germline loops: CDR1 MNHNY, CDR2 SVGAGI (reference sequence). V lost 6 bases and J lost 5, with 16 bases in between. The CDR3 spans 15 residues. This CDR3 is CASSFNRGGTGELFF. CDR3 sequence (DNA): TGTGCCAGCAGCTTTAACAGGGGAGGTACCGGGGAGCTGTTTTTT.

The V call is TRBV19, the J call TRBJ1-1; 7 positions agree with TRBD1. The CDR3 contains 14 residues. The germline gives CDR1 LNHDA, CDR2 SQIVND (reference sequence). After removal of 5 bases from V and 6 bases from J, the junction contained 9 bases not matched to a gene. The CDR3 reads CASSAYEGAPEAFF. The CDR3, as DNA: TGTGCCAGTAGTGCATATGAGGGGGCCCCTGAAGCTTTCTTT.

The genes are TRBV2 and TRBJ1-1; a weak D match, TRBD1 (6 bases). Germline CDR1 is SNHLY and CDR2 is FYNNEI. CDR3 length: 14 amino acids. The V end lost 3 bases, the J end lost 4 bases, and 12 bases lay between the germline ends. As DNA, the CDR3 is TGTGCCAGCAGTGAGGCCCGCAGGGGCACTGAAGCTTTCTTT. Translation gives CASSEARRGTEAFF.

This chain joins TRBV6-6 and TRBJ1-4, with a tentative D call TRBD1 (6 bases). V lost 0 bases to trimming and J lost 7 bases, with 15 bases between them. CDR1 and CDR2 (germline): MNHNY, SVGAGI (reference sequence). CDR3 length equals 16 residues. The CDR3 bases are TGTGCCAGCAGTTACTCCGATACAGGGCCGGTTGAAAAACTGTTTTTT. It encodes CASSYSDTGPVEKLFF.